Below are 2 T cell receptor beta chains sequenced from a single sample in a study of T cell responses to AZD1222 COVID-19 vaccine. Clones were sequenced by immunoSEQ multiplex PCR, and TCRdb holds only the in-frame ones, with some missing. Of approximately 150,000 clones listed, 91% are singletons. Sequencing used peripheral blood, obtained 28 days after the second dose of the MenACWY control vaccine. Receptors were obtained from an adult who received the MenACWY meningococcal vaccine as a control.

The chain has TRBV19 and TRBJ2-3; D may be TRBD2 (6 bases). The CDR3 runs 15 residues. CDR1 and CDR2 (germline): LNHDA, SQIVND (reference sequence). V lost 4 bases to trimming and J lost 0 bases, with 11 bases between them. As DNA, the CDR3 is TGTGCCAGTAGTACTGGGGGGACCAGCACAGATACGCAGTATTTT. It yields the protein CASSTGGTSTDTQYF.

V and J are TRBV29-1 and TRBJ2-7; possibly TRBD2 for D (5 bases). The CDR3 spans 11 residues. V was clipped by 6 bases and J by 7 bases, with 13 bases between them. The V gene's germline CDR1 is SQVTM and CDR2 ANQGSEA. CDR3 amino acids: CSVGGLKEQYF. The CDR3 nucleotides are TGCAGCGTCGGCGGACTCAAAGAGCAGTACTTC.